This TCR beta chain was identified in a study of HIV-infected children after antiretroviral therapy interruption. Study background: Most participating children were previously exposed to EBV and CMV.

Germline loops: CDR1 SGHTA, CDR2 FQGNSA. The CDR3 covers 13 residues. V lost 5 bases to trimming and J lost 0 bases, with 7 bases between them. Unique molecular identifiers were included in an RNA-based 3' RACE TCR library. TCRdb called the 3' RACE reads again in MiXCR, with one record for every CDR3 protein. This sample yields about 83,000 distinct CDR3 sequences, of which about 6.9% are seen a single time; about 1.1% belongs to the top ten. Treatment of the sample: PENTA 11 planned treatment interruption arm or continuous ART arm. The sample holds many counts of this clonotype. The chain carries TRBV7-2 and TRBJ1-1, with D hard to call. Sequenced here: CD45RA+ CD4+ T cells from PBMCs, pooled from several time points, sampled from a donor given antiretroviral therapy, either interrupted or continuous. Subset denoted: naive CD4+ CD45RA+ CD45RO- T cells. The clonotype originates from a pool of human donors with HIV. DNA for the CDR3: TGTGCCAGCAGCATGCGGATGAACACTGAAGCTTTCTTT. Translating gives CASSMRMNTEAFF.